This TCR beta chain stems from a study of T cells expressing NK-cell markers. Study as a whole: HCMV seropositivity marked seven of the eight sequenced donors; one was seronegative. Findings and caveats of the study: In six donors, dominant NKG2C+ clonotypes were roughly 1.0-8% of CD8+ T cells.

TCRdb re-called the 5' RACE reads and gives one entry per CDR3 protein, without DNA. The listing records some 340,000 distinct CDR3 sequences. About this clonotype itself: The target antigen is unknown.

The CDR3 has 18 amino acids. Germline-derived CDR1 and CDR2 are MNHEY and SVGAGI. The sample was blood T cells: a sorted CD56 or NKG2C T cell subset, CD4+ or CD8+ T cells, or bulk PBMC T cells (not recorded which). The chain joins TRBV6-5 to TRBJ2-3; TCRdb's D call, TRBD2, is unchecked because there is no DNA. This clonotype was obtained from a man aged 18 to 70 in good health. CDR3 in amino acids: CASSYSGLAGGATDTQYF.